This T cell receptor beta chain was found in a study of vaccination effects on CD4 cells after COVID-19. TCRdb's table, derived via immunoSEQ multiplex PCR, lists solely in-frame clones and lacks some. This table holds 30,000 to 45,000 clones, roughly 70% found once. Worth noting for this clone: Its specificity is unknown.

Trimming stripped 0 bases from V and 5 bases from J, with 11 bases between. CDR3 length: 14 amino acids. Germline-derived CDR1 and CDR2 are SGHDT and YYEEEE. Within the ViraFEST assay, antigen-specific CD4+ T cells underwent expansion with viral peptide pools prior to sequencing. Isolation of CD4+ T cells took place after approximately 10 days of culture. Vaccine recipients, nucleocapsid antibody negative, had no prior SARS-CoV-2 infection. The authors exchanged half the medium for IL-2 medium on days 3 and 7. The receptor was isolated from a human donor who received a COVID-19 vaccine. Here the sequenced sample was CD4+ T cells from PBMCs cultured with SARS-CoV-2 spike peptides, taken before COVID-19 vaccination. This chain uses TRBV5-6 with TRBJ1-2; D is possibly TRBD1 (5 bases). CDR3 sequence: CASSLGAREYGYTF. The CDR3 DNA follows: TGTGCCAGCAGCTTGGGAGCCAGGGAATATGGCTACACCTTC.